This entry lists 29 T cell receptor beta chains sequenced from one sample in a study of T cell changes during pregnancy in multiple sclerosis (dated by TCRdb to between 2019 and 2020). The library was produced with the immunoSEQ multiplex PCR assay. The immuneACCESS repertoire file appears here via TCRdb, limited to in-frame rearrangements. These files lack a portion of the clones; in checked studies, under half of the deficit traces to unresolved V genes, and the cause of the others is not known. For this sample the table gives under 95,000 clones, of which approximately 92% were detected only once. The top ten clones comprise just over 2% of the sample. Sequenced here: peripheral blood, sampled after pregnancy. These receptors came from a female donor with multiple sclerosis, enrolled in a pregnancy study.

The V and J genes are TRBV4-2 and TRBJ1-6; D not certain. CDR3 length: 16 residues. Germline V gene sequence: CDR1 LGHNA, CDR2 YNFKEQ. V was cut by 5 bases and J by 5 bases, with 16 bases left in between. The CDR3 loop reads CASSEAWRKDNSPLHF. The CDR3, as DNA: TGTGCCAGCAGCGAAGCCTGGCGGAAGGATAATTCACCCCTCCACTTT.

This chain joins TRBV11-2 and TRBJ1-1, with 8 bases that match TRBD1. The CDR3 totals 14 residues. Germline V lookup: CDR1 SGHAT, CDR2 FQNNGV. The ends lost 1 base at V and 6 bases at J; junction bases unmatched: 4. CDR3 sequence reads: CASSLGRGLAEAFF. CDR3 DNA sequence: TGTGCCAGCAGCTTAGGCAGGGGGCTTGCTGAAGCTTTCTTT.

This chain uses TRBV5-1 with TRBJ2-5; 7 nucleotides align to TRBD2. Trimming removed 0 bases from V and 2 bases from J; junction bases left unmatched: 4. This CDR3 spans 15 amino acids. Germline CDR1 reads SGHRS; CDR2 reads YFSETQ. The CDR3 DNA is TGCGCCAGCAGCTTGGCCCGAGCGGGGCAAGAGACCCAGTACTTC. Residues: CASSLARAGQETQYF.

V gene TRBV9 combines with J gene TRBJ2-1, with 7 nucleotides matching TRBD2. J gave up 3 bases and V 3 bases, and 9 bases lay outside the gene matches. CDR1 is SGDLS and CDR2 is YYNGEE in the germline V gene. This CDR3 comprises 16 residues. The CDR3 protein is CASSETGGARYNEQFF. Written as DNA, the CDR3 is TGTGCCAGCAGCGAAACGGGAGGTGCACGCTACAATGAGCAGTTCTTC.

This sequence joins TRBV14 and TRBJ1-2; D is ambiguous. The CDR3 length is 13 residues. Germline V gives CDR1 SGHDN, CDR2 FVKESK. V was shortened by 1 base and J by 10 bases, with 13 bases between the two germline ends. The CDR3 DNA sequence: TGTGCCAGCAGCCAAGGAGGGTTGCCGGACTACACCTTC. It specifies CASSQGGLPDYTF.

V usage is TRBV6-1 and J usage is TRBJ2-7, with no clear D. The germline V gene has CDR1 MNHNS and CDR2 SASEGT. CDR3 size: 14 residues. V was clipped by 4 bases and J by 0 bases, with 10 bases between them. The DNA for the CDR3 is TGTGCCAGCAGTGGTACGATTAGCTCCTACGAGCAGTACTTC. Protein sequence: CASSGTISSYEQYF.

The rearrangement links TRBV6-1 to TRBJ2-1; TRBD1 matches 8 bases. Germline V gene data show CDR1 as MNHNS and CDR2 as SASEGT. The CDR3 covers 15 residues. V gave up 4 bases and J gave up 5 bases; unmatched junction bases: 7. The CDR3 DNA follows: TGTGCCAGCAGTGCCGGACAGGGAAACAACAATGAGCAGTTCTTC. Translated, it gives CASSAGQGNNNEQFF.

This clone was found once. The genes are TRBV5-4 and TRBJ2-7; possibly TRBD1 for D (6 bases). Trimming removed 9 bases at V and 5 bases at J, with 12 bases between. Germline V lookup: CDR1 SGHNT, CDR2 YYREEE (reference sequence). The CDR3 is made up of 11 amino acids. CDR3 loop: CATGTRDEQYF. CDR3 nucleotides: TGTGCCACCGGGACAAGGGACGAGCAGTACTTC.

V and J are TRBV10-2 and TRBJ2-3; no definite D call. The CDR3 contains 14 residues. V shed 10 bases and J shed 0 bases, with 14 bases lying between them. The germline gives CDR1 WSHSY, CDR2 SAAADI. The CDR3 DNA is TGCGCCACCCGGTACCCTTCTAGCACAGATACGCAGTATTTT. This codes for CATRYPSSTDTQYF.

V and J are TRBV5-8 and TRBJ2-1; 8 bases align to TRBD2. The germline gives CDR1 SGHTS, CDR2 YDEGEE. The CDR3 consists of 14 residues. V lost 0 bases to trimming and J lost 4 bases; unmatched junction nucleotides: 0. For the CDR3, the DNA is TGTGCCAGCAGCTTGGGACTAGCGTACAATGAGCAGTTCTTC. As protein: CASSLGLAYNEQFF.

The chain joins TRBV19 to TRBJ1-2; 7 bases are shared with TRBD1. The CDR3 has 15 residues. From germline, CDR1 is LNHDA and CDR2 SQIVND (reference sequence). Losses at the gene ends were 7 bases for V and 5 bases for J; bases not matched to a gene: 13. CDR3 region: CASTEDWGTAYGYTF. The CDR3 DNA is TGTGCCAGTACCGAGGACTGGGGGACAGCTTATGGCTACACCTTC. Full variable domain (outside the CDR3, taken from reference TRBV19 and TRBJ1-2): DGGITQSPKYLFRKEGQNVTLSCEQNLNHDAMYWYRQDPGQGLRLIYYSQIVNDFQKGDIAEGYSVSREKKESFPLTVTSAQKNPTAFYLCASTEDWGTAYGYTFGSGTRLTVV.

In its sample, this clone was seen once. The V call is TRBV5-1, the J call TRBJ1-6; 9 positions agree with TRBD1. This CDR3 is built from 18 residues. Germline CDR1 reads SGHRS; CDR2 reads YFSETQ. J gave up 7 bases and V 0 bases, and 11 bases lay outside the gene matches. This CDR3 is CASSLGFTGTGRNSPLHF. CDR3 nucleotides: TGCGCCAGCAGCTTGGGGTTTACAGGGACAGGGAGGAATTCACCCCTCCACTTT.

The chain is built from TRBV7-9 and TRBJ1-1; D unresolved. This CDR3 has 14 amino acids. The V gene lost 1 base and the J gene lost 1 base, with 7 bases spanning the gap. Germline lookup yields CDR1 SEHNR and CDR2 FQNEAQ (reference sequence). The CDR3 region has the DNA TGTGCCAGCAGCTTAGTACAACGGAACACTGAAGCTTTCTTT. It encodes CASSLVQRNTEAFF.

The chain uses TRBV27 and TRBJ2-3; D possibly corresponds to TRBD1 (6 bases). Germline-derived CDR1 and CDR2 are MNHEY and SMNVEV (reference sequence). V was pared by 2 bases and J by 2 bases, with 20 bases between. The CDR3 covers 18 residues. This chain's CDR3 is CASSLGWEGGTLTDTQYF. CDR3 coding DNA: TGTGCCAGCAGTTTAGGGTGGGAAGGGGGTACCCTCACAGATACGCAGTATTTT.

The chain links TRBV6-6 to TRBJ2-2; 7 nucleotides line up with TRBD1. The CDR3 sequence is 14 residues long. Germline lookup yields CDR1 MNHNY and CDR2 SVGAGI (reference sequence). J was trimmed by 4 bases and V by 6 bases; bases with no gene match: 5. In DNA, the CDR3 is TGTGCCAGCAGCATTAACAGGGGCACCGGGGAGCTGTTTTTT. It translates to CASSINRGTGELFF.

The chain uses TRBV7-9 and TRBJ2-1, with TRBD2 identical over 10 bases. V dropped 5 bases and J dropped 2; count of bases not matched to a gene: 3. This CDR3 comprises 15 residues. The germline gives CDR1 SEHNR, CDR2 FQNEAQ (reference sequence). This CDR3 is CASSASGGAYNEQFF. DNA for the CDR3: TGTGCCAGCAGCGCCAGCGGGGGGGCCTACAATGAGCAGTTCTTC.

The V call is TRBV9, the J call TRBJ1-1, with a weak D call TRBD1 (5 bases). Germline CDR1 and CDR2: SGDLS and YYNGEE. V was trimmed by 0 bases and J by 1 base, leaving 13 bases between them. The CDR3 totals 16 residues. CDR3 coding DNA: TGTGCCAGCAGCGTAGAGAGGGGAGGGGAGAACACTGAAGCTTTCTTT. This codes for CASSVERGGENTEAFF.

The rearrangement joins TRBV30 to TRBJ1-5; no reliable D call. The V gene's germline CDR1 is GTSNPN and CDR2 SVGIG (reference sequence). V was cut by 4 bases and J by 2 bases, with 12 bases left in between. This CDR3 comprises 14 residues. The CDR3 here is CAWTRAFRNQPQHF. CDR3 nucleotide sequence: TGTGCCTGGACGAGGGCATTTCGCAATCAGCCCCAGCATTTT.

This chain links TRBV11-1 with TRBJ1-2, with 8 nucleotides matching TRBD1. The germline V gene encodes CDR1 SGHAT and CDR2 FQDESV (reference sequence). The CDR3 is 14 amino acids. The trim removed 5 bases at V and 8 bases at J, leaving 10 bases unmatched. CDR3 coding DNA: TGTGCCAGCAGCCCTACAGGGGGGGGACGCGGCTACACCTTC. Translating it yields CASSPTGGGRGYTF. Full variable domain (remainder filled in from reference TRBV11-1 and TRBJ1-2): EAEVAQSPRYKITEKSQAVAFWCDPISGHATLYWYRQILGQGPELLVQFQDESVVDDSQLPKDRFSAERLKGVDSTLKIQPAELGDSAMYLCASSPTGGGRGYTFGSGTRLTVV.

There are a few counts of this clone. The rearrangement links TRBV29-1 to TRBJ1-2, with unresolved D. The V gene's germline CDR1 is SQVTM and CDR2 ANQGSEA. With 0 bases removed from V and 8 bases from J, the gap between germline ends came to 10 bases. This CDR3 comprises 12 residues. In DNA, the CDR3 is TGCAGCGTTGAAGACCGGAACGGGGGCTACACCTTC. The encoded protein is CSVEDRNGGYTF.

V is TRBV11-2 and J is TRBJ2-2, with D possibly being TRBD2 (5 bases). The CDR3 is 17 residues long. V dropped 2 bases and J dropped 2 bases, with 15 bases sitting between them. CDR1 is SGHAT, CDR2 FQNNGV, per germline. As DNA, the CDR3 is TGTGCCAGCAGCTTAACACTAAGCGGTACAAACACCGGGGAGCTGTTTTTT. The encoded protein is CASSLTLSGTNTGELFF.

V is TRBV6-5 and J is TRBJ2-1, with 9 bases aligning to TRBD1. Germline lookup yields CDR1 MNHEY and CDR2 SVGAGI. V lost 0 bases and J lost 8; bases outside the gene matches: 5. There are 15 residues in the CDR3. CDR3 DNA: TGTGCCAGCAGTTACTCCGGGACAGGGAGCGATGAGCAGTTCTTC. Amino acid sequence: CASSYSGTGSDEQFF.

The J gene is TRBJ2-7, the V gene TRBV7-9, with 10 nucleotides matching TRBD1. V gave up 5 bases and J gave up 2 bases; unmatched junction bases: 3. This CDR3 is built from 14 residues. Germline CDR1 and CDR2: SEHNR and FQNEAQ (reference sequence). CDR3 DNA sequence: TGTGCCAGCAGCCAGGGACAGGGGACCTACGAGCAGTACTTC. Residues: CASSQGQGTYEQYF. Drawing the rest from reference TRBV7-9 and TRBJ2-7, the complete variable domain is DTGVSQNPRHKITKRGQNVTFRCDPISEHNRLYWYRQTLGQGPEFLTYFQNEAQLEKSRLLSDRFSAERPKGSFSTLEIQRTEQGDSAMYLCASSQGQGTYEQYFGPGTRLTVT.

The chain employs TRBV21-1 and TRBJ1-1; the table's TRBD1 call for D was not verified on the DNA. TRBV21-1 is a known pseudogene. The CDR3 loop spans 16 amino acids. The CDR3 bases are TGTGCCAGATGTGGGGAGGACAGGGGGAGACGCACTGAAGCTTTCTTT. The encoded protein is CARCGEDRGRRTEAFF.

The gene calls are TRBV28 and TRBJ2-7; possibly TRBD2 for D (5 bases). Germline V gene sequence: CDR1 MDHEN, CDR2 SYDVKM. Trimming stripped 7 bases from V and 5 bases from J, with 18 bases between. The CDR3 is made up of 14 amino acids. CDR3 nucleotides: TGTGCCAGCATGCCCGGGATAACCCGGGACGAGCAGTACTTC. As protein: CASMPGITRDEQYF.

The chain links TRBV18 to TRBJ1-3, with no clear D. Per germline, CDR1 KGHSH and CDR2 LQKENI. The CDR3 has 15 residues. The germline V and J ends were trimmed by 3 bases and 4 bases, with 13 bases remaining between them. CDR3: CASSPTEQMGNTIYF. CDR3 bases: TGTGCCAGCTCACCGACGGAGCAAATGGGAAACACCATATATTTT.

This clone was detected once. The DNA for the CDR3 is TGTGCCAGCAGGGTTATGGCTAGCGTTTCTAGCACAGATACGCAGTATTTT. It specifies CASRVMASVSSTDTQYF. This chain connects TRBV11-2 to TRBJ2-3, with D tentatively TRBD2 (6 bases). This CDR3 is built from 17 residues. Trimming removed 6 bases from V and 0 bases from J, with 19 bases in between. In germline, CDR1 is SGHAT, CDR2 FQNNGV. Using reference TRBV11-2 and TRBJ2-3 for the parts outside the CDR3, the full variable domain is EAGVAQSPRYKIIEKRQSVAFWCNPISGHATLYWYQQILGQGPKLLIQFQNNGVVDDSQLPKDRFSAERLKGVDSTLKIQPAKLEDSAVYLCASRVMASVSSTDTQYFGPGTRLTVL.

This clone was seen only once. This chain joins TRBV9 and TRBJ2-2; 12 positions agree with TRBD2. The CDR3 has 14 residues. From germline, CDR1 is SGDLS and CDR2 YYNGEE. With 4 bases clipped from V and 9 bases from J, the junction kept 4 bases outside the gene matches. CDR3 region: CASSLAGGFRELFF. DNA of the CDR3: TGTGCCAGCAGCCTAGCGGGAGGGTTCCGGGAGCTGTTTTTT.

This clone was counted a few times. CDR3: CAWSVHPSYEQYF. The CDR3 DNA sequence: TGTGCCTGGAGTGTACATCCATCCTACGAGCAGTACTTC. The chain joins TRBV30 to TRBJ2-7; D is unclear. The germline V gene has CDR1 GTSNPN and CDR2 SVGIG (reference sequence). This CDR3 comprises 13 residues. V was cut by 0 bases and J by 1 base, with 7 bases left in between.